This T cell receptor beta chain was retrieved from a study of blood T cells in healthy people across ages (dated by TCRdb to the mid-2010s). Regarding the research as a whole: In model experiments, template switching captured about one uniquely barcoded TCR beta cDNA molecule for every two T cells. Two additional independent replicas of 1 million unique cDNA reads from the same blood draw were analyzed for two donors (one aged 18 to 29 and one aged 80 or older). The study measured age-related changes in TCR beta repertoire diversity using deep sequencing normalized with unique cDNA molecular identifiers. To avoid experimental bias, donors of different ages were randomly spread across the sequencing lanes. Four age groups were formed from the donors: young (average roughly 15 years), middle-aged (just under 40), aged (about 68) and long-lived (roughly 81). The paper as a whole reports these results and caveats: There was a strong correlation between observed TCR beta diversity and the percentage of naive T cells measured by flow cytometry. As age increased, observed TCR beta diversity per million T cells dropped in a roughly linear way, and a significant reduction was already evident by age 40. Donor CMV infection status was unknown, potentially confounding age-related changes in expanded clonotypes. Estimates of total diversity based on one million sequenced T cells were regarded as lower bounds and as underestimates. Compared with the aged group, the long-lived group had more naive CD4+ T cells, fewer expanded clones and increased TCR diversity, a pattern suggesting age selection. Since profiling was done on bulk unsorted PBMCs, naive and antigen-experienced compartments could not be conclusively compared.

Library preparation employed 5' RACE. The instrument given in TCRdb is Illumina HiSeq 2500. A second PCR of roughly 6 to 11 cycles was performed with a sample-barcoded 5' primer and a J-beta primer mix. A template-switch 5' adaptor carrying 12 random nucleotides introduced a unique molecular identifier onto each TCR beta cDNA molecule. At least 2.5 million CDR3-containing paired-end reads were obtained from each sample. First-strand cDNA was synthesized from all RNA with the Mint cDNA synthesis kit, primed by a TRBC-specific oligonucleotide. Following uracil-DNA glycosylase treatment, a first 18-cycle PCR with universal primers M1SS and BC2_uni_R was performed on all cDNA. Concerning the study's data processing: Each sample was normalized by randomly selecting 1 million high-quality reads, each carrying a distinct molecular identifier. Instead of being binned into consensus sequences, reads with shared molecular identifiers were discarded. MiTCR, run with a Q25 quality threshold and the strictest error-elimination algorithm, handled CDR3 identification, clonotype clustering and error correction. A nonparametric unseen species model with Euler transformation was used to estimate lower-bound total TCR beta diversity. TCRdb took the public reads, trimmed them with fastp at Q25, ran MiXCR for clone calling and kept in-frame beta chains. Rows merge per CDR3 protein into single entries with the most common DNA and genes. TCRdb's processing, not the authors', yielded these V and J calls. The sample yields around 940,000 distinct CDR3 sequences; 45% to 60% were counted once. The ten biggest clones cover 20% to 25% of the sample.

Trimming accounts for 2 bases at V and 6 bases at J, while the number of junction bases matched to no gene is 3. Including cysteine and phenylalanine, the CDR3 has 13 amino acids. Left in the record is the CDR3 DNA by itself, 39 bases read in frame from the first base. From a lookup of the germline V gene, CDR1 and CDR2 are KGHSH and LQKENI. As for this clonotype: Its antigen has not been determined. Per-base qualities were not stored, and no clone one base away is much larger.

Donors were approximately 42 systemically healthy Caucasian individuals from Russia aged roughly 6 to 95 years. Each donor gave about 9.2 milliliters of peripheral blood, drawn into EDTA-treated Vacutainer tubes. Ficoll-Paque density-gradient centrifugation was used to isolate PBMCs, with at least 6 million obtained per sample. Total RNA, at least 5 micrograms per sample, was extracted from PBMCs with Trizol reagent. The percentages of naive CD45RAhigh/CD27high T cells were determined by flow cytometry on a PBMC aliquot from every donor. The receptor was isolated from a woman aged 60-75 years in good health. What was sequenced was blood. The chain was built from TRBV18 and TRBJ2-7, with 8 bases in between that match TRBD2. The nucleotide sequence reads TGTGCCAGCTCACCAAGCGGGAGTAGCGAGCAGTACTTC. Its coded protein is CASSPSGSSEQYF.